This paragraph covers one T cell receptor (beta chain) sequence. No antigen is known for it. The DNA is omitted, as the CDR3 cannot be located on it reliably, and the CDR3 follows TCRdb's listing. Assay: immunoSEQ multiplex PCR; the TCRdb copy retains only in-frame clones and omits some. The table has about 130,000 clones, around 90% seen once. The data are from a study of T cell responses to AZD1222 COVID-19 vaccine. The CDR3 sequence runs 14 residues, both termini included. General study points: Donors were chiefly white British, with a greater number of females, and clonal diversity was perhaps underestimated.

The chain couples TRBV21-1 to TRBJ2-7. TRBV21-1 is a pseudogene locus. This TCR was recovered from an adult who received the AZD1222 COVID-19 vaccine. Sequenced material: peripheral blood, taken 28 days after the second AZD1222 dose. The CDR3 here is CASSRKMFWYFGNV.